This T cell receptor (beta chain) was sequenced during a study of control samples from healthy donors and cancer patients. Germline V CDR1 and CDR2: ENHRY, SYGVKD. With 3 bases clipped from V and 0 bases from J, the junction kept 4 bases outside the gene matches. The CDR3 length is 15 residues. Measured with immunoSEQ multiplex PCR; TCRdb has only the in-frame clones, and not every one. Altogether tens of thousands of clones are present, over 90% being singletons, with the ten largest covering about 2.7%. This chain links TRBV10-3 with TRBJ2-5; the match to TRBD1 covers 7 bases. This TCR was recovered from a woman aged 25 to 39 in good health. The sequenced sample was blood. The CDR3 protein is CAISDKTGYQETQYF. The CDR3 nucleotides read TGTGCCATCAGTGACAAGACAGGGTACCAAGAGACCCAGTACTTC.